Sequencing of this TCR beta chain was carried out in a study of CD8 T cells in ankylosing spondylitis. Regarding the study as a whole: Within matched ankylosing spondylitis synovial fluid, disease-linked clones were reportedly significantly enriched.

The CDR3 length is 16 residues. Germline CDR1 is SGHVS and CDR2 is FNYEAQ. V shed 5 bases, J shed 3 bases, and the junction held 6 bases outside the gene matches. Points on this clonotype: Its matching antigen is unknown.

TCRdb re-called the 5' RACE reads with MiXCR, one entry per CDR3 protein. Of about 400,000 distinct CDR3 sequences in the sample, 20% were seen once. This chain uses TRBV7-6 with TRBJ2-3; 12 nucleotides agree with TRBD2. Specimen: blood, either unsorted or a sorted T cell fraction (not recorded which). This sequence was found in a male donor with ankylosing spondylitis or in good health (not recorded which). CDR3 nucleotide sequence: TGTGCCAGCAGCGCCCGGACTAGCGGGGATACAGATACGCAGTATTTT. This encodes CASSARTSGDTDTQYF.